The next 10 T cell receptor beta chains were all read from a single sample in a study of Ad26.COV2.S vaccination and SARS-CoV-2 variants. TCRdb keeps only in-frame clones here, not all; method: immunoSEQ multiplex PCR. This table has about 350,000 clones, approximately 86% appearing once. Sample treatment: around 19 received Ad26.COV2.S at low or high dose, single or two shots; about 5 received placebo; per-sample allocation not given. The study sampled participants on day 63 after the first vaccine or placebo injection. The sequences come from peripheral blood, collected in a trial of Ad26.COV2.S vaccine versus placebo. These receptors came from a person between 18 and 59 years old who received the Ad26.COV2.S COVID-19 vaccine or a placebo.

CDR3 DNA sequence: TGTGCCAGCACCGGGGACAGCCCCCGAGCTAACTATGGCTACACCTTC. Amino acids: CASTGDSPRANYGYTF. This chain uses TRBV10-3 with TRBJ1-2, with 7 bases that match TRBD1. V was pared by 10 bases and J by 0 bases, with 14 bases of the junction left unmatched. This CDR3 has 16 residues. Germline CDR1 is ENHRY and CDR2 is SYGVKD.

V and J are TRBV19 and TRBJ1-1, with a possible D match to TRBD1 (6 bases). Trimming cost V 4 bases and J 6 bases, with 9 bases left between them. Germline V CDR1 and CDR2: LNHDA, SQIVND (reference sequence). The CDR3 sequence is 12 residues long. The CDR3 loop is CASSSRTAEAFF. CDR3 DNA sequence: TGTGCCAGTAGTAGTCGGACAGCTGAAGCTTTCTTT.

The chain has TRBV28 and TRBJ1-3; D may be TRBD1 (5 bases). Deletions cut 2 bases from V and 2 bases from J, with 7 bases between. The CDR3 sequence is 14 residues long. The germline V gene encodes CDR1 MDHEN and CDR2 SYDVKM. CDR3 sequence: CASSLPRAGNTIYF. CDR3 DNA: TGTGCCAGCAGTTTACCCAGGGCTGGAAACACCATATATTTT.

The genes are TRBV4-3 and TRBJ1-2, with unresolved D. Germline CDR1 reads LGHNA; CDR2 reads YSLEER. The V end lost 1 base, the J end lost 0 bases, and 12 bases lay between the germline ends. This CDR3 is built from 16 residues. Here the CDR3 reads CASSQGTGRANYGYTF. The CDR3 DNA sequence: TGCGCCAGCAGCCAAGGTACCGGGAGGGCTAACTATGGCTACACCTTC.

The V call is TRBV5-1, the J call TRBJ2-5; the D is unclear. The CDR3 spans 15 residues. The germline V gene has CDR1 SGHRS and CDR2 YFSETQ. The V end was cut by 1 base, the J end by 1 base, with 11 bases between. CDR3 sequence (DNA): TGCGCCAGCAGCTTGAGGGCCCCCGTCCAAGAGACCCAGTACTTC. Translated: CASSLRAPVQETQYF.

V gene TRBV5-4 combines with J gene TRBJ2-5; 12 bases map to TRBD2. With 2 bases clipped from V and 3 bases from J, the junction kept 8 bases outside the gene matches. Per the germline V gene, CDR1 is SGHNT and CDR2 is YYREEE (reference sequence). The CDR3 has 17 residues. This CDR3 reads CASSLLAGGGDKETQYF. The CDR3 DNA is TGTGCCAGCAGCTTACTAGCGGGAGGAGGGGATAAAGAGACCCAGTACTTC.

V gene TRBV18 combines with J gene TRBJ1-2; 7 nucleotides match TRBD1. Per germline, CDR1 KGHSH and CDR2 LQKENI. CDR3 size: 15 residues. Losses at the gene ends were 3 bases for V and 5 bases for J; bases not matched to a gene: 9. CDR3 coding DNA: TGTGCCAGCTCACCGAACCCGGGACAGCCGTATGGCTACACCTTC. Its translation is CASSPNPGQPYGYTF. Full variable domain (outside the CDR3, taken from reference TRBV18 and TRBJ1-2): NAGVMQNPRHLVRRRGQEARLRCSPMKGHSHVYWYRQLPEEGLKFMVYLQKENIIDESGMPKERFSAEFPKEGPSILRIQQVVRGDSAAYFCASSPNPGQPYGYTFGSGTRLTVV.

The chain employs TRBV27 and TRBJ2-1, with TRBD1 matching 9 bases. Germline V gives CDR1 MNHEY, CDR2 SMNVEV (reference sequence). The CDR3 is made up of 15 amino acids. The junction had 6 bases not matched to a gene; V was cut back by 7 bases and J by 2 bases. The CDR3 sequence is CASTLTGGPYNEQFF. The CDR3 DNA follows: TGTGCCAGCACCCTAACAGGGGGCCCCTACAATGAGCAGTTCTTC.

The rearrangement uses TRBV19 and TRBJ1-1; 7 bases agree with TRBD1. The CDR3 extends over 15 amino acids. J gave up 3 bases and V 8 bases, and 12 bases lay outside the gene matches. The germline V gene has CDR1 LNHDA and CDR2 SQIVND (reference sequence). In DNA form, the CDR3 reads TGTGCCAGTTTCCGACGGCGGACAGGCCACACTGAAGCTTTCTTT. Translating it yields CASFRRRTGHTEAFF. Combining the CDR3 with reference TRBV19 and TRBJ1-1 gives the whole variable domain DGGITQSPKYLFRKEGQNVTLSCEQNLNHDAMYWYRQDPGQGLRLIYYSQIVNDFQKGDIAEGYSVSREKKESFPLTVTSAQKNPTAFYLCASFRRRTGHTEAFFGQGTRLTVV.

The V call is TRBV19, the J call TRBJ1-5, with a tentative D call TRBD1 (5 bases). CDR3 size: 15 residues. Germline V gene sequence: CDR1 LNHDA, CDR2 SQIVND (reference sequence). The V end was cut by 3 bases, the J end by 3 bases, with 12 bases between. Here the CDR3 reads CASSMSRASNQPQHF. In nucleotides, the CDR3 is TGTGCCAGTAGTATGAGCAGGGCCTCCAATCAGCCCCAGCATTTT.